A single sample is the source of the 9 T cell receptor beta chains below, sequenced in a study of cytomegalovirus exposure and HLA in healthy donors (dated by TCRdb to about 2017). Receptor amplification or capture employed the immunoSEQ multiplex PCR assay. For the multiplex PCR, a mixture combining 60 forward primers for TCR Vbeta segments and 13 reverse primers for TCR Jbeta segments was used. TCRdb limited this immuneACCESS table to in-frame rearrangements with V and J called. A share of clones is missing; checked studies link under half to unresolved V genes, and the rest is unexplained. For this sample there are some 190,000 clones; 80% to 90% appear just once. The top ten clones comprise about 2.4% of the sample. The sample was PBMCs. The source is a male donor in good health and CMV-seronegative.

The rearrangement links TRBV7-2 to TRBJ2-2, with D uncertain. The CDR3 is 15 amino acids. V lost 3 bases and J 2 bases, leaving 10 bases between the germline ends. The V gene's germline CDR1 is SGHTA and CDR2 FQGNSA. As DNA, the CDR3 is TGTGCCAGCAGCTTGGGCAGGATTAACACCGGGGAGCTGTTTTTT. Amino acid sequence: CASSLGRINTGELFF.

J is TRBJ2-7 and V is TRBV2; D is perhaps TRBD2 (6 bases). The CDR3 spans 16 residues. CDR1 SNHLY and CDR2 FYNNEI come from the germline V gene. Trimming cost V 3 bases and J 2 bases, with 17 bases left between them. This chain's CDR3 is CASSDGLPGVAYEQYF. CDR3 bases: TGTGCCAGCAGTGACGGCCTACCGGGGGTTGCCTACGAGCAGTACTTC.

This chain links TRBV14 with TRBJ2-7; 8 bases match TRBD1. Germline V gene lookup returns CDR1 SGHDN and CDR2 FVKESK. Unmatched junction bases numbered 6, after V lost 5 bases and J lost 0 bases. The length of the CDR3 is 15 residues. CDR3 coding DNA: TGTGCCAGCAGCGTCCGGACAGGGAGCTCCTACGAGCAGTACTTC. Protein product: CASSVRTGSSYEQYF.

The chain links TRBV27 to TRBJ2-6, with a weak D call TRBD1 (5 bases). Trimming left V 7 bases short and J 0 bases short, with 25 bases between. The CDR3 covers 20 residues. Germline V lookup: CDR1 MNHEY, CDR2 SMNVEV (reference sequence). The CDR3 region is CASTSYHYRSSHSGANVLTF. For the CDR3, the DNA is TGTGCCAGCACTTCCTACCATTACAGGAGTTCTCACTCTGGGGCCAACGTCCTGACTTTC.

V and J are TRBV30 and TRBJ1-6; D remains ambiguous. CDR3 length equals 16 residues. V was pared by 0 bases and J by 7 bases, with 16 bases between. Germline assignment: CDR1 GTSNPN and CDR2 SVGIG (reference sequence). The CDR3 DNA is TGTGCCTGGAGTGTAGGTGGGCAAGTAGAGAATTCACCCCTCCACTTT. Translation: CAWSVGGQVENSPLHF.

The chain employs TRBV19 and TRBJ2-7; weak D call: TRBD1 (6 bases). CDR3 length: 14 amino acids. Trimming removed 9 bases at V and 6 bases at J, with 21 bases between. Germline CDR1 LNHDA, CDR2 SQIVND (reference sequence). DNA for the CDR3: TGTGCCAGCTGTGCCCATACAGGGATCTGCGAGCAGTACTTC. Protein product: CASCAHTGICEQYF.

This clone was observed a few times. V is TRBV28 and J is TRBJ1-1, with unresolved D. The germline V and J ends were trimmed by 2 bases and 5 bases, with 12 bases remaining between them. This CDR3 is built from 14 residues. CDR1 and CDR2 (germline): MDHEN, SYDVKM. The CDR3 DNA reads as TGTGCCAGCAGTTTAGTAGGAGGCGTGACTGAAGCTTTCTTT. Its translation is CASSLVGGVTEAFF.

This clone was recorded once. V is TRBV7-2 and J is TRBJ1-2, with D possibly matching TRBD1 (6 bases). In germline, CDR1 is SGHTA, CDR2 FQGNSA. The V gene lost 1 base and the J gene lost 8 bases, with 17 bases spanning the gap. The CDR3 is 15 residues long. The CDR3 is CASSLVPGASGGYTF. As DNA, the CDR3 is TGTGCCAGCAGCTTAGTTCCAGGGGCATCGGGGGGCTACACCTTC.

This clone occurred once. CDR3 nucleotide sequence: TGTGCCAGCAGTTACAGAGCTAACTATGGCTACACCTTC. As protein: CASSYRANYGYTF. The chain has TRBV6-5 and TRBJ1-2; D unclear. V was shortened by 2 bases and J by 0 bases, with 4 bases between the two germline ends. The germline gives CDR1 MNHEY, CDR2 SVGAGI. CDR3 length: 13 residues.